The 7 T cell receptor beta chains in this list originate from one sample, sequenced in a study of patients and donors after allogeneic stem cell transplantation (dated by TCRdb to 2020 to 2022). The library relied on RT-PCR. The sequencer was a NextSeq 550. TCRdb handled the public reads itself, with Q25 trimming in fastp and clone calling in MiXCR, and kept productive beta chains. Every distinct CDR3 protein forms one entry, paired with its most common genes and DNA. The sample has hundreds of thousands of distinct CDR3 sequences on record, 15% to 20% of them singletons. The ten largest clones add up to over 6% of the sample. Sequencing was done on a sample of blood, either unsorted or a sorted T cell fraction (not recorded which). The receptor set was obtained from a human donor who was either an allogeneic HSCT recipient or a stem cell or donor lymphocyte infusion donor (not recorded which). It is not recorded whose cells these are; they may come from a transplant donor.

This sequence joins TRBV30 and TRBJ2-7; maybe TRBD1 (6 bases). CDR1 is GTSNPN, CDR2 SVGIG, per germline (reference sequence). Trimming took off 2 bases at V and 0 bases at J, with 14 bases between the two ends. The CDR3 totals 15 residues. The CDR3 DNA reads TGTGCCTGGAGTCCGACCCGGACAGCCTCCTACGAGCAGTACTTC. Its translation is CAWSPTRTASYEQYF.

V and J are TRBV29-1 and TRBJ1-1; TRBD1 matches 11 bases. With 6 bases clipped from V and 0 bases from J, the junction kept 6 bases outside the gene matches. CDR1 SQVTM and CDR2 ANQGSEA come from the germline V gene. The CDR3 runs to 15 residues. CDR3 residues: CSVGTGGDMNTEAFF. In DNA, the CDR3 is TGCAGCGTGGGGACAGGGGGAGATATGAACACTGAAGCTTTCTTT.

The chain combines TRBV7-2 with TRBJ1-1, with D uncertain. The germline CDR1 and CDR2 sequences are SGHTA and FQGNSA. The CDR3 covers 14 residues. V shed 1 base and J shed 1 base, with 7 bases lying between them. The CDR3 here is CASSLGLRNTEAFF. The CDR3, as DNA: TGTGCCAGCAGCTTAGGTTTGAGGAACACTGAAGCTTTCTTT.

The V and J genes are TRBV7-3 and TRBJ2-1; D is uncertain. Germline CDR1 is SGHTA and CDR2 is FQGTGA. The V end was cut by 0 bases, the J end by 6 bases, with 6 bases between. The length of the CDR3 is 13 residues. CDR3 nucleotides: TGTGCCAGCAGCTTAACTGCCCCCAATGAGCAGTTCTTC. It translates to CASSLTAPNEQFF.

The chain combines TRBV5-1 with TRBJ2-3; 8 bases fit TRBD2. The V and J ends lost 2 bases and 5 bases, in that order; junction bases with no gene match: 4. Per germline, CDR1 SGHRS and CDR2 YFSETQ. This CDR3 region has 14 residues. CDR3 protein: CASSFGGRQDTQYF. The CDR3 nucleotides read TGCGCCAGCAGCTTCGGCGGGAGGCAAGATACGCAGTATTTT.

This chain uses TRBV6-1 with TRBJ2-7; 8 bases are shared with TRBD1. Trimming cost V 6 bases and J 5 bases; bases outside gene matches: 18. Germline V gene data show CDR1 as MNHNS and CDR2 as SASEGT. The CDR3 runs 17 residues. The CDR3, as DNA: TGTGCCAGCAGCTGGACAGGGACCGTGGGGAATTTCCACGAGCAGTACTTC. Protein sequence: CASSWTGTVGNFHEQYF.

The chain carries TRBV9 and TRBJ2-3, with 8 bases that match TRBD1. There are 14 residues in the CDR3. Losses at the gene ends were 4 bases for V and 4 bases for J; bases not matched to a gene: 5. The germline gives CDR1 SGDLS, CDR2 YYNGEE. This CDR3 is CASSPRTGPDTQYF. CDR3 coding DNA: TGTGCCAGCAGCCCTCGGACAGGGCCAGATACGCAGTATTTT.